Detailed here is one T cell receptor (beta chain). Its antigen is unidentified. These data are taken from a study of cytomegalovirus exposure and HLA in healthy donors. Study-level points and caveats: According to an earlier analysis, most TCR beta V segments yielded productive rearrangements about 87% or about 30% of the time.

Primers included in the PCR were 60 Vbeta and 13 Jbeta primers. Here immunoSEQ multiplex PCR was the method, and the copy in TCRdb shows in-frame clones only, minus some. The table lists about 160,000 clones, more than 75% of them singletons. CDR1 is MGHRA, CDR2 YSYEKL, per germline. The V gene lost 1 base and the J gene lost 2 bases, with 19 bases spanning the gap. The CDR3 runs to 18 residues. V gene TRBV4-1 combines with J gene TRBJ2-3; tentatively, D is TRBD2 (6 bases). Sequencing was done on a sample of PBMCs. The source is a man younger than 35 in good health and CMV-seropositive. For the CDR3, the DNA is TGCGCCAGCAGCCAAGGGGTCCTACGGGGGACCTCCACAGATACGCAGTATTTT. Its translation is CASSQGVLRGTSTDTQYF.